This T cell receptor beta chain is drawn from a study of shared clonotypes between healthy human individuals. Naive-designated CD8 cells lacked CD45RO, were positively enriched for CCR7, and omitted terminally differentiated effector memory CD45RA+ cells. The study, taken as a whole, reports: Clonotypes shared by all four sorted-subset donors had higher generation probabilities than non-shared clonotypes. Around 5.3% of naive CD4 clonotypes were shared across four donors.

This CDR3 spans 15 amino acids. Germline V gene lookup returns CDR1 SGHDT and CDR2 YYEEEE. The ends lost 4 bases at V and 8 bases at J; junction bases unmatched: 9. This clone showed up just once. Its target is not known. Deep-level running was used for the assay. Genomic DNA (from each subset) was split evenly across several immunoSEQ plates. Using immunoSEQ multiplex PCR, the repertoire was profiled, and TCRdb retains in-frame clones only, with some absent. Of some 2.1 million clones in the sample, about 94% were seen once. Sequenced input: naive CD8+ T cells sorted from blood. The chain combines TRBV5-6 with TRBJ1-2; 12 bases map to TRBD1. This clonotype originated in a man between 18 and 35 years old in good health. Written as DNA, the CDR3 is TGTGCCAGCAGCCCCGGGACAGGGGGCTTCGAAGGCTACACCTTC. It codes for CASSPGTGGFEGYTF.